The rows below give T cell receptor beta chains drawn from one sample of a study of T cells in Graves' hyperthyroidism and ophthalmopathy. TCRdb reprocessed the multiplex PCR reads with MiXCR, giving one entry per CDR3 protein. This sample has 650,000 to 850,000 distinct CDR3 sequences; roughly 20% occur once, and the top ten carry approximately 16%. Sample: blood. All receptors come from a woman aged 45 to 65 with Graves' hyperthyroidism that later progressed to Graves' ophthalmopathy. Each CDR3 is given with its conserved first and last residue. A D gene is named only where the DNA matches it firmly. Size is stated for part of the rows, as once, few or many counts, or as a class when the clone is expanded.

J | size | V | D | DNA | CDR3
TRBJ1-3 | - | TRBV15 | - | TGTGCCACCAGCAGAGGTGGGAAGAGCTCTGGAAACACCATATATTTT | CATSRGGKSSGNTIYF
TRBJ1-2 | - | TRBV2 | TRBD1 | TGTGCCAGCAGTGAACGGACAGGGTCCCGTGACTACACCTTC | CASSERTGSRDYTF
TRBJ1-1 | many | TRBV29-1 | - | TGCAGCGTTGAACTGGGCATGAACACTGAAGCTTTCTTT | CSVELGMNTEAFF
TRBJ1-2 | - | TRBV13 | TRBD1 | TGTGCCAGGGACAGGGGGTACTATGGCTACACCTTC | CARDRGYYGYTF
TRBJ2-3 | - | TRBV30 | TRBD2 | TGTGCCTGGAGTTGGGGACTAGCGGGGGGACGGACAGATACGCAGTATTTT | CAWSWGLAGGRTDTQYF
TRBJ2-3 | few | TRBV30 | - | TGTGCCTGGAGTTTGGGCCTGGCGAGAGGCACAGATACGCAGTATTTT | CAWSLGLARGTDTQYF
TRBJ2-2 | - | TRBV9 | - | TGTGCCGGCAGCTCCCCAGTGGGGGGCCCGAACACCGGGGAGCTGTTTTTT | CAGSSPVGGPNTGELFF
TRBJ1-1 | few | TRBV20-1 | - | TGCAGTGCTAGAGAGGATAATGAAGCTTTCTTT | CSAREDNEAFF
TRBJ1-2 | - | TRBV2 | - | TGTGCCAGCAAACGGGCCGGGGATTATGGCTACACCTTC | CASKRAGDYGYTF
TRBJ2-3 | few | TRBV6-1 | - | TGTGCCAGCTGGAAAACCTCCGGAGGTACGCAGTATTTT | CASWKTSGGTQYF
TRBJ2-3 | - | TRBV6-2/TRBV6-3 | - | TGTGCCAGCGAGGTGGACCTGAACAAGCATACGCAGTATTTT | CASEVDLNKHTQYF
TRBJ1-2 | few | TRBV6-4 | TRBD1 | TGTGCCAGCAGTGACCCAGTCAGGGGGAATGGCTACACCTTC | CASSDPVRGNGYTF
TRBJ2-7 | - | TRBV7-9 | TRBD2 | TGTGCCAGCAGCTCGCTAAGCGGGGGGGCCGCCGAGCAGTACTTC | CASSSLSGGAAEQYF
TRBJ1-1 | few | TRBV30 | - | TGTGCCTGGAGCCCCTGGAGAGATCGGTTCACTGAAGCTTTCTTT | CAWSPWRDRFTEAFF
TRBJ2-5 | - | TRBV5-8 | - | TGTGCCAGCAGCTTTGGTACTGGGGCCCAGTACTTC | CASSFGTGAQYF
TRBJ1-1 | - | TRBV11-3 | - | TGTGCCAGCAGCCAGGGTGGGGCAGGGAACACTGAAGCTTTCTTT | CASSQGGAGNTEAFF
TRBJ1-5 | many | TRBV15 | - | TGTGCCACCAGCAGCACAGGGAACCTCGATCAGCCCCAGCATTTT | CATSSTGNLDQPQHF
TRBJ2-1 | many | TRBV20-1 | TRBD2 | TGCAGTGCTAGATCGGTACTAGCGGGGAGCACCTACTACAATGAGCAGTTCTTC | CSARSVLAGSTYYNEQFF
TRBJ2-5 | many | TRBV2 | - | TGTGCCAGCACCGGACAGACCAAGGAGACCCAGTACTTC | CASTGQTKETQYF
TRBJ2-1 | many | TRBV2 | - | TGTGCCAGCAGTGCGGCGCTAAACAATGAGCAGTTCTTC | CASSAALNNEQFF
TRBJ2-6 | - | TRBV7-8 | TRBD1 | TGTGCCAGCAGCGCGACAGGGGGCGCAGGGGGGGCCAACGTCCTGACTTTC | CASSATGGAGGANVLTF
TRBJ2-1 | many | TRBV3-1 | - | TGTGCCAGCAGCCAAGATTGGAGTGAGCAGTTCTTC | CASSQDWSEQFF
TRBJ2-5 | - | TRBV29-1 | - | TGCAGCGTTGAAAAGGGGGGGGAGACCCAGTACTTC | CSVEKGGETQYF
TRBJ2-7 | - | TRBV7-9 | - | TGTGCCAGCAGCTTAGCGCTCAGTTCCCACGAGCAGTACTTC | CASSLALSSHEQYF
TRBJ1-1 | - | TRBV7-9 | - | TGTCCCAGCAGCCTAGGAGGAACTGAAGCTTTCTTT | CPSSLGGTEAFF
TRBJ2-1 | few | TRBV7-3 | - | TGTGCCAGCAGCTTAACCTTATCCTACAATGAGCAGTTCTTC | CASSLTLSYNEQFF
TRBJ2-3 | many | TRBV11-2 | - | TGTGCCAGCAGCTGGGACTTCACAGATACGCAGTATTTT | CASSWDFTDTQYF
TRBJ2-1 | many | TRBV5-6 | TRBD1 | TGTGCCAGCAGCTTACAGGGGGGTACCTACAATGAGCAGTTCTTC | CASSLQGGTYNEQFF
TRBJ2-5 | many | TRBV28 | - | TGTGCCAGCAGTTTAAGGGATCAAGAGACCCAGTACTTC | CASSLRDQETQYF
TRBJ1-2 | few | TRBV19 | TRBD1 | TGTGCCAGTAGCGACAGGGGGAATAACTATGGCTACACCTTC | CASSDRGNNYGYTF
TRBJ2-3 | few | TRBV19 | TRBD1 | TGTGCCAGTAGTATGGAAGGGACAGGGTTTTGGACAGATACGCAGTATTTT | CASSMEGTGFWTDTQYF
TRBJ1-3 | few | TRBV11-3 | - | TGTGCCAGCAGCTCGACCTCACTGGGGGGAAACACCATATATTTT | CASSSTSLGGNTIYF
TRBJ2-1 | many | TRBV2 | - | TGTGCCAGCAGTGAAGCGGGGGGGCGTGGGTTAATTCGTGAGTTCTTC | CASSEAGGRGLIREFF
TRBJ1-2 | few | TRBV9 | - | TGTGCCAGCAGCGACTCCATCTATGGCTACACCTTC | CASSDSIYGYTF
TRBJ2-7 | few | TRBV5-6 | TRBD1 | TGTGCCAGCAGCCGTTGGGACAGCACCTACGAGCAGTACTTC | CASSRWDSTYEQYF
TRBJ2-1 | many | TRBV15 | TRBD1 | TGTGCCACCAGCAGAGATTGGGACAGCTCCTTGGGTGAGCAGTTCTTC | CATSRDWDSSLGEQFF
TRBJ1-5 | many | TRBV20-1 | - | TGCAGTGCTAGAGATTGGGGGAACAGCAATCAGCCCCAGCATTTT | CSARDWGNSNQPQHF
TRBJ1-2 | few | TRBV5-1 | TRBD1 | TGCGCCAGCAGCGGGCTCCCGGGACAGGGCAATTATGGCTACACCTTC | CASSGLPGQGNYGYTF
TRBJ2-3 | many | TRBV2 | - | TGTGCCAGCAGTGAATCGGAGGGCGCAGATACGCAGTATTTT | CASSESEGADTQYF
TRBJ2-7 | - | TRBV4-1 | - | TGCGCCAGCAGCCGCGCGGGACAGACCTACGAGCAGTACTTC | CASSRAGQTYEQYF
TRBJ1-1 | few | TRBV27 | - | - | CASSSSAGGRTEAFF
TRBJ2-3 | many | TRBV5-4 | TRBD2 | TGTGCCAGCAGCTTGGTAGGAGCGGGGGGGCCCCCAGATACGCAGTATTTT | CASSLVGAGGPPDTQYF
TRBJ2-7 | many | TRBV5-1 | - | TGCGCCAGCAGCTTGGAGGTCCGGGTCGAGCAGTACTTC | CASSLEVRVEQYF
TRBJ1-5 | few | TRBV15 | - | TGTGCCACCGCCCACCAGGTAAATCAGCCCCAGCATTTT | CATAHQVNQPQHF
TRBJ1-1 | once | TRBV19 | - | TGTGCCAGTAGTTTTACATCCGGGACATTTAACACTGAAGCTTTCTTT | CASSFTSGTFNTEAFF
TRBJ1-1 | many | TRBV5-1 | - | TGCGCCAGCAGCCCCGAGGGGGGGGTTACTGAAGCTTTCTTT | CASSPEGGVTEAFF